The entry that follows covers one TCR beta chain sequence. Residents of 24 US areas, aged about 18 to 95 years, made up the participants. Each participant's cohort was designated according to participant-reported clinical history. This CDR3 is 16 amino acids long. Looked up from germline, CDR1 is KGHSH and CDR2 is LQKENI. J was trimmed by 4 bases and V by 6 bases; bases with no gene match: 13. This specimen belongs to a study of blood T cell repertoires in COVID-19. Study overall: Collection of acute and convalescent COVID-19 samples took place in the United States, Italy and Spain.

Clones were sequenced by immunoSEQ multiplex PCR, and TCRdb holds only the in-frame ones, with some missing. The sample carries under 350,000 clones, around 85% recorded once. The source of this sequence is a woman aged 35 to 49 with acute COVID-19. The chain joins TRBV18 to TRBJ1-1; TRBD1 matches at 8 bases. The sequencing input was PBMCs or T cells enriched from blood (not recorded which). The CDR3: CASSQQGGTGITEAFF. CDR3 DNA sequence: TGTGCCAGCTCTCAACAGGGGGGGACCGGGATCACTGAAGCTTTCTTT.